Sequencing of this TCR beta chain was carried out in a study of human T cells and chemical hapten exposure. Study overall: Throughout the approximately 24-week study, diphenylcyclopropenone was applied weekly to the patients' scalps.

Methods used by the authors: Samples held a median of around 100,000 TCRs, range 23,224–690,600. MiXCR, run by TCRdb on the RACE reads, gives a single entry per CDR3 protein. The V and J calls and clone size come from TCRdb's table, not from the authors' own analysis. The sample has around 100,000 distinct CDR3 sequences, 11% seen once; the top ten hold 3.5%. Germline-derived CDR1 and CDR2 are SGHRS and YFSETQ. Trimming cost V 4 bases and J 4 bases; bases outside gene matches: 9. The CDR3 covers 16 residues. Time point: patch test 1, 2 weeks after DPC sensitization. Treatment described: therapeutic diphenylcyclopropenone sensitization with weekly scalp DPC. Alopecia patients, 18 to 70 years old and DPC-suitable, served as donors.

This TCR was sampled from a middle-aged woman with alopecia areata. Some clones in this sample may be carry-over from other donors' samples. The sample in question was whole blood, obtained in connection with sensitization to the hapten diphenylcyclopropenone (DPC). The V and J genes are TRBV5-1 and TRBJ1-2, with TRBD1 matching 11 bases. The CDR3 here is CASSPGQGAGAYGYTF. In nucleotides, the CDR3 is TGCGCCAGCAGCCCTGGACAGGGGGCGGGGGCCTATGGCTACACCTTC.